The 17 T cell receptor beta chains in this list originate from one sample, sequenced in a study of T cells in Graves' hyperthyroidism and ophthalmopathy. RNA transcripts provided the source from which TCR beta CDR3 regions were amplified. The TCR CDR3 first-round RT-PCR relied on the HTBI primer set. TCRdb ran MiXCR on the multiplex PCR reads and lists one entry per CDR3 protein. This sample carries about 320,000 distinct CDR3 sequences, over 15% of them seen once, and the ten largest clones take 33%. Specimen: blood. These receptors were collected from a man aged 25 to 40 with Graves' hyperthyroidism.

This clonotype was seen a handful of times. This chain connects TRBV9 to TRBJ1-1; D is perhaps TRBD1 (6 bases). Germline loops: CDR1 SGDLS, CDR2 YYNGEE. With 0 bases removed from V and 3 bases from J, the gap between germline ends came to 12 bases. The length of the CDR3 is 15 residues. The CDR3 loop is CASSVATGPYTEAFF. In nucleotides, the CDR3 is TGTGCCAGCAGCGTAGCCACAGGGCCTTACACTGAAGCTTTCTTT.

This clonotype was seen repeatedly, ten times or more. This chain connects TRBV2 to TRBJ1-5; 7 positions match TRBD1. The V and J ends lost 6 bases and 7 bases, in that order; junction bases with no gene match: 12. Germline CDR1 SNHLY, CDR2 FYNNEI. The length of the CDR3 is 15 residues. The CDR3 region has the DNA TGTGCCAGCAGGGATCACAGGGGCCCTTCCCAGCCCCAGCATTTT. Translating it yields CASRDHRGPSQPQHF.

This clonotype was picked up many times. The chain couples TRBV25-1 to TRBJ2-1; 12 nucleotides line up with TRBD2. Trimming took 4 bases from V and 1 from J; bases not matched to a gene: 11. This CDR3 has 19 amino acids. The germline V gene encodes CDR1 MGHDK and CDR2 SYGVNS. The CDR3 region is CASSVILAGGTRSYNEQFF. The CDR3 nucleotides are TGTGCCAGCAGTGTCATCCTAGCGGGAGGGACCCGATCCTACAATGAGCAGTTCTTC.

This chain joins TRBV11-2 and TRBJ1-1; D perhaps matches TRBD1 (6 bases). Per germline, CDR1 SGHAT and CDR2 FQNNGV. CDR3 length equals 15 residues. V was clipped by 6 bases and J by 4 bases, with 18 bases between them. Written as DNA, the CDR3 is TGTGCCAGCAGTTCAAGGGGGGGGGCCGCCACTGAAGCTTTCTTT. Amino acid sequence: CASSSRGGAATEAFF.

At least ten counts were recorded for this clonotype. The V call is TRBV25-1, the J call TRBJ2-1; D gene unclear. Germline loops: CDR1 MGHDK, CDR2 SYGVNS. Trimming pared 2 bases from V and 8 bases from J, leaving 7 bases between. The CDR3 contains 12 residues. CDR3: CASSEQGYEQFF. Written as DNA, the CDR3 is TGTGCCAGCAGTGAACAAGGCTATGAGCAGTTCTTC.

This clonotype was found many times. The chain uses TRBV2 and TRBJ2-5, with TRBD2 matching over 11 bases. In germline, CDR1 is SNHLY, CDR2 FYNNEI. The CDR3 has 13 amino acids. J lost 4 bases, V lost 9 bases, and 4 bases had no gene match. The CDR3 region has the DNA TGTGCCAGTAACCTAGCGGGAGGAGAGACCCAGTACTTC. Residues: CASNLAGGETQYF.

This clonotype was seen a handful of times. The gene calls are TRBV14 and TRBJ2-7; D may correspond to TRBD1 or TRBD2 (5 bases each). This CDR3 is built from 16 residues. V was clipped by 4 bases and J by 1 base, with 17 bases between them. CDR1 is SGHDN and CDR2 is FVKESK in the germline V gene. This CDR3 is CASSPGKDRLSYEQYF. The CDR3 nucleotides are TGTGCCAGCAGCCCGGGGAAAGACAGACTTTCCTACGAGCAGTACTTC.

In its sample, this clonotype was seen a few times. This rearrangement joins TRBV29-1 to TRBJ1-2, with D maybe TRBD1 (6 bases). Germline V gene sequence: CDR1 SQVTM, CDR2 ANQGSEA. The CDR3 totals 16 residues. Trimming removed 6 bases at V and 4 bases at J, with 24 bases between. The CDR3 DNA reads as TGCAGCGTGGTAAATGAAGGCACAGGGAATTCCTATGGCTACACCTTC. This codes for CSVVNEGTGNSYGYTF.

The V and J genes are TRBV19 and TRBJ2-2, with 13 bases that match TRBD2. Unmatched junction bases numbered 5, after V lost 1 base and J lost 3 bases. CDR1 and CDR2 from the germline V gene are LNHDA and SQIVND (reference sequence). The CDR3 has 18 amino acids. The CDR3 DNA reads TGTGCCAGTAGTATAGGACTAGCGGGAGGACTGGACACCGGGGAGCTGTTTTTT. Residues: CASSIGLAGGLDTGELFF. Using reference TRBV19 and TRBJ2-2 for the parts outside the CDR3, the full variable domain is DGGITQSPKYLFRKEGQNVTLSCEQNLNHDAMYWYRQDPGQGLRLIYYSQIVNDFQKGDIAEGYSVSREKKESFPLTVTSAQKNPTAFYLCASSIGLAGGLDTGELFFGEGSRLTVL.

This clonotype has a count of ten or more. J is TRBJ2-7 and V is TRBV2; TRBD2 aligns across 7 bases. V trimming: 6 bases; J trimming: 7 bases; junction bases outside the gene matches: 9. Germline V CDR1 and CDR2: SNHLY, FYNNEI. CDR3 length: 13 amino acids. The CDR3 sequence: CASRSVWGGEQYF. The CDR3 DNA sequence: TGTGCCAGCAGGTCCGTTTGGGGGGGGGAGCAGTACTTC.

This chain links TRBV27 with TRBJ1-1, with TRBD1 identical over 9 bases. This CDR3 has 14 amino acids. The trim removed 3 bases at V and 11 bases at J, leaving 10 bases unmatched. Germline CDR1 is MNHEY and CDR2 is SMNVEV (reference sequence). CDR3 residues: CASSFQGQGINAFF. The CDR3 nucleotides read TGTGCCAGCAGTTTCCAAGGACAGGGGATAAATGCTTTCTTT.

This clonotype was seen a few times. V usage is TRBV12-3 or TRBV12-4 and J usage is TRBJ1-6; D remains unclear. CDR3 size: 16 residues. The V gene lost 6 bases and the J gene lost 0 bases, with 12 bases spanning the gap. In nucleotides, the CDR3 is TGTGCCAGCAGGCCAAGAAGACGCTCCTATAATTCACCCCTCCACTTT. Residues: CASRPRRRSYNSPLHF.

The count of this clonotype is one. The J gene is TRBJ1-1, the V gene TRBV4-3; D is ambiguous. Germline CDR1 is LGHNA and CDR2 is YSLEER. V was trimmed by 6 bases and J by 4 bases, leaving 12 bases between them. The CDR3 runs 13 residues. The CDR3 spells CASSVAATTEAFF. The CDR3 DNA is TGCGCCAGCAGTGTTGCGGCGACCACTGAAGCTTTCTTT.

This clonotype has a handful of counts. The CDR3 loop reads CASSEGAGMVSRGQETQYF. In DNA, the CDR3 is TGTGCCAGCAGCGAAGGAGCAGGGATGGTTTCACGGGGCCAAGAGACCCAGTACTTC. The J gene is TRBJ2-5, the V gene TRBV9; D assignment may be TRBD1 or TRBD2 (5 bases each). The CDR3 has 19 amino acids. Trimming pared 3 bases from V and 1 base from J, leaving 25 bases between. The germline CDR1 and CDR2 sequences are SGDLS and YYNGEE.

The V and J genes are TRBV5-1 and TRBJ2-5; weak D call: TRBD2 (5 bases). CDR3 length equals 13 residues. Trimming left V 6 bases short and J 7 bases short, with 16 bases between. Germline CDR1 reads SGHRS; CDR2 reads YFSETQ. The DNA of the CDR3 is TGCGCCAGCACCCCCGAGGCCGGGATGACCCAGTACTTC. It translates to CASTPEAGMTQYF. The full variable domain, completed using reference TRBV5-1 and TRBJ2-5, is KAGVTQTPRYLIKTRGQQVTLSCSPISGHRSVSWYQQTPGQGLQFLFEYFSETQRNKGNFPGRFSGRQFSNSRSEMNVSTLELGDSALYLCASTPEAGMTQYFGPGTRLLVL.

The chain has TRBV6-1 and TRBJ1-2; D is unclear. The CDR3 sequence is 15 residues long. The V gene's germline CDR1 is MNHNS and CDR2 SASEGT. V was trimmed by 5 bases and J by 7 bases, leaving 20 bases between them. The CDR3 DNA reads as TGTGCCAGCAGTCCCTCCTCGACCCTTAGGGCTGGCTACACCTTC. This encodes CASSPSSTLRAGYTF.

This clonotype was seen at least ten times. The gene calls are TRBV20-1 and TRBJ2-1; TRBD1 matches at 7 bases. The J segment lost 8 bases and the V segment lost 4 bases, leaving 14 bases of the junction unmatched. The CDR3 length is 15 residues. Germline values: CDR1 DFQATT, CDR2 SNEGSKA (reference sequence). For the CDR3, the DNA is TGCAGTGCTAAATTGAGGACAGGCGGTCCCCATGAGCAGTTCTTC. Protein sequence: CSAKLRTGGPHEQFF.